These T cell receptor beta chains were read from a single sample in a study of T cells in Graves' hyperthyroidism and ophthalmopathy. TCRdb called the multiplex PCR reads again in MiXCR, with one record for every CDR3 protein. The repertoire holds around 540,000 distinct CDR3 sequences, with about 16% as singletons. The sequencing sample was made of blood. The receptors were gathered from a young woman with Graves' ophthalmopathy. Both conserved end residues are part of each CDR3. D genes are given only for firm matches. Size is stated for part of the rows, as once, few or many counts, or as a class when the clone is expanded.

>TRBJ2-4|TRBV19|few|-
CASSKSPSEYSKNIQYF
TGTGCCAGTAGTAAATCGCCGTCTGAGTATAGCAAAAACATTCAGTACTTC
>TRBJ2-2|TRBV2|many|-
CASRETGLAGELFF
TGTGCCAGCAGAGAAACAGGGCTGGCCGGGGAGCTGTTTTTT
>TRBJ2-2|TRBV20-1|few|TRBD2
CSASGGLALGGTGELFF
TGCAGTGCTAGTGGGGGACTAGCCCTCGGGGGGACCGGGGAGCTGTTTTTT
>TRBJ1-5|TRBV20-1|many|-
CSASLGQIYSNQPQHF
TGCAGTGCTAGTTTGGGGCAGATTTATAGCAATCAGCCCCAGCATTTT
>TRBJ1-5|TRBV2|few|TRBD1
CASKGTGRPQHF
TGTGCCAGCAAAGGGACAGGAAGACCCCAGCATTTT
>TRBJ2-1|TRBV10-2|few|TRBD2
CASDGLAGGLSEQFF
TGCGCCAGCGATGGACTAGCGGGAGGGTTGTCTGAGCAGTTCTTC
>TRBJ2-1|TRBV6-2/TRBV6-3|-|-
CASSTQAGSSYNEQFF
TGTGCCAGCAGTACCCAGGCGGGGAGCTCCTACAATGAGCAGTTCTTC
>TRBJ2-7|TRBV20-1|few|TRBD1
CSAAQDRVKTEQYF
TGCAGTGCTGCCCAGGACAGGGTTAAAACAGAGCAGTACTTC
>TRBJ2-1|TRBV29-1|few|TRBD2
CSVGSLAGKDEQFF
TGCAGCGTTGGAAGTCTAGCGGGAAAGGATGAGCAGTTCTTC
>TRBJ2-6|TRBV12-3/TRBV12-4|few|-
CASSFDSLASGANVLTF
TGTGCCAGCAGTTTTGATTCCTTGGCCTCTGGGGCCAACGTCCTGACTTTC
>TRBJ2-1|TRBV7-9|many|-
CASSPRETAYNEQFF
TGTGCCAGCAGCCCCCGGGAGACGGCCTACAATGAGCAGTTCTTC
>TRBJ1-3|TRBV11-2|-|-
CASSSVRDSGNTIYF
TGTGCCAGCAGCTCGGTACGGGACTCTGGAAACACCATATATTTT
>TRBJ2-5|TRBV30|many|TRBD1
CAWRGTGDLETQYF
TGTGCCTGGAGGGGGACAGGGGATCTGGAGACCCAGTACTTC
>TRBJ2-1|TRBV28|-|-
CASSPGLGYEQFF
TGTGCCAGCAGTCCTGGCTTAGGATACGAGCAGTTCTTC
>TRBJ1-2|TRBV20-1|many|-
CSVTDTYGYTF
TGCAGTGTTACGGACACATATGGCTACACCTTC
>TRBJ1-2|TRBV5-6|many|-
CASSLVTVIYGYTF
TGTGCCAGCAGCTTGGTGACAGTCATATATGGCTACACCTTC
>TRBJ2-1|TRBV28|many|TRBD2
CASSQGWASGKSSYNEQFF
TGTGCCAGCAGTCAAGGCTGGGCTAGCGGGAAGAGCTCCTACAATGAGCAGTTCTTC
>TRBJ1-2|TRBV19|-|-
CASSMRALSYGYTF
TGTGCCAGTAGTATGAGGGCACTAAGCTATGGCTACACCTTC
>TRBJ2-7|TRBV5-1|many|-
CASSLAAVSNEQYF
TGCGCCAGCAGCTTGGCGGCAGTGAGTAACGAGCAGTACTTC
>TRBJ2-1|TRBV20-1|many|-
CSASASYNEQFF
TGCAGTGCTAGCGCCTCCTACAATGAGCAGTTCTTC
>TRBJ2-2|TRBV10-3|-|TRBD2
CAISESKAGVEPGELFF
TGTGCCATCAGTGAGTCGAAGGCGGGAGTGGAGCCCGGGGAGCTGTTTTTT
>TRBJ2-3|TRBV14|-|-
CASSQDNPTDTQYF
TGTGCCAGCAGCCAAGATAACCCCACAGATACGCAGTATTTT
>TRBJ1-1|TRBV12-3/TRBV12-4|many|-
CASSLTSGYTEAFF
TGTGCCAGCAGTCTGACTTCAGGGTACACTGAAGCTTTCTTT
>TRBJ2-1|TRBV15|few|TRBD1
CATSRGTGGTYNEQFF
TGTGCCACCAGCAGAGGGACAGGGGGGACCTACAATGAGCAGTTCTTC
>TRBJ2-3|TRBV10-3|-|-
CAISTPRRPQGTDTQYF
TGTGCCATCAGTACTCCACGCCGGCCCCAAGGCACAGATACGCAGTATTTT
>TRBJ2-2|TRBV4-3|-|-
CASSQDLAVANTGELFF
TGCGCCAGCAGCCAAGACCTGGCAGTCGCGAACACCGGGGAGCTGTTTTTT
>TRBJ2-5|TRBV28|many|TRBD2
CASSSLLRRETGETQYF
TGTGCCAGCAGTTCCCTCCTCCGGCGGGAGACCGGCGAGACCCAGTACTTC
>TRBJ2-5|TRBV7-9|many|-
CASSFRRRRNNRSQETQYF
TGTGCCAGCAGCTTCCGTCGCAGGAGGAACAATCGGTCCCAAGAGACCCAGTACTTC
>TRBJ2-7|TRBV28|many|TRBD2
CASSLSGRAGEQYF
TGTGCCAGCAGTTTGAGCGGGAGGGCGGGTGAGCAGTACTTC
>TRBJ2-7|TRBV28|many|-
CASSPDRFAYEQYF
TGTGCCAGCAGTCCTGACAGGTTTGCCTACGAGCAGTACTTC
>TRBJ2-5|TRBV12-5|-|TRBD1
CASSRDRVKETQYF
TGTGCTAGCTCCCGGGACAGGGTTAAAGAGACCCAGTACTTC
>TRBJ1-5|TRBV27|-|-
CASRSERWGGREPQHF
TGTGCCAGCAGAAGCGAGCGGTGGGGGGGCCGGGAGCCCCAGCATTTT
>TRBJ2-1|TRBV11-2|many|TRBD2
CASSSLAGLGNEQFF
TGTGCCAGCAGCTCCCTAGCGGGACTAGGTAATGAGCAGTTCTTC
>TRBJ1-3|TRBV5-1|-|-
CAGSPDEGNTIYF
TGTGCCGGCAGCCCGGATGAGGGAAACACCATATATTTT
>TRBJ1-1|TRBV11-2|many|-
CASSLDPAMNTEAFF
TGTGCCAGCAGCTTAGACCCCGCGATGAACACTGAAGCTTTCTTT
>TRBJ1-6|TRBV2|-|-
CASSEEGGDSPLHF
TGTGCCAGCAGTGAAGAGGGGGGGGATTCACCCCTCCACTTT
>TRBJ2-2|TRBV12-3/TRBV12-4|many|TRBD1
CASGGQGVTGELFF
TGTGCCAGCGGGGGACAGGGGGTCACCGGGGAGCTGTTTTTT
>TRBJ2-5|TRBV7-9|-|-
CASSLARTETQYF
TGTGCCAGCAGCTTAGCGAGAACGGAGACCCAGTACTTC
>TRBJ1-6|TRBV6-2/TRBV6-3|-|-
CASSYSWARPLHF
TGTGCCAGCAGTTACTCATGGGCAAGGCCCCTCCACTTT